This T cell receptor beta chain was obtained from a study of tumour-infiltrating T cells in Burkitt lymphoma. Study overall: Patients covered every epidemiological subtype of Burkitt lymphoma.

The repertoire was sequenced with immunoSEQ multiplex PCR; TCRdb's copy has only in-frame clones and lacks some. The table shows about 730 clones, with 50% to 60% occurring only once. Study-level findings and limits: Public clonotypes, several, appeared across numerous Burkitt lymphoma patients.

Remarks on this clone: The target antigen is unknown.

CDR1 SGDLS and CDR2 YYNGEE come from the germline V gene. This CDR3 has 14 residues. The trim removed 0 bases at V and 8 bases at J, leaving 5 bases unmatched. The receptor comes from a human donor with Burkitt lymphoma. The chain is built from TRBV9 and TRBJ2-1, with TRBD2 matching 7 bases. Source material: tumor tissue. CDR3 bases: TGTGCCAGCAGCGTAGCGGGGGGTGGCGATGAGCAGTTCTTC. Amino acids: CASSVAGGGDEQFF.